This TCR beta chain was observed in a study of blood T cells in healthy people across ages. V lost 8 bases to trimming and J lost 2 bases, with 13 bases between them. The length of the CDR3 is 13 residues. Germline values: CDR1 SGHTA, CDR2 FQGTGA. Study-wide results and limits: No one knew whether donors had CMV, which possibly confounded expanded clonotype changes. Percentage of naive T cells showed a strong correlation with TCR beta diversity.

Combining a sample-barcoded 5' primer with a J-beta primer mix, a second PCR ran for 7 to 11 cycles. MiXCR, applied by TCRdb to the 5' RACE reads, yields one record per CDR3 protein. The table includes about 780,000 distinct CDR3 sequences, roughly 25% detected once. This clonotype turned up a few times. Its cognate antigen is unknown. The same data also contributed to another study, on T cells of mothers and their children. That study adds: None of the identified T cell clones proved to be persistent microchimeric clones.

This TCR came from a boy between 10 and 17 years old in good health. Input material: blood. The rearrangement uses TRBV7-3 and TRBJ2-7; D perhaps matches TRBD1 (5 bases). This chain's CDR3 is CASSPAGTYEQYF. The CDR3 region has the DNA TGTGCCAGCTCCCCGGCAGGGACCTACGAGCAGTACTTC.